What follows describes a single T cell receptor (beta chain). This entry is derived from a study of cytomegalovirus exposure and HLA in healthy donors. The germline CDR1 and CDR2 sequences are SGHDT and YYEEEE. The CDR3 sequence is 15 residues long. The ends were cut back, 6 bases at V and 3 bases at J, with 19 bases in the middle. An approximately 130-subject validation cohort, separate from the approximately 670-subject first cohort, supplied the donors. The table came from immunoSEQ multiplex PCR; TCRdb's copy has only in-frame clones and leaves some out. The sample has 160,000 or so clones; 87% are singletons.

This receptor was taken from a woman aged 25-40 years in good health and CMV-seronegative. Sequencing was performed on PBMCs. The chain employs TRBV5-6 and TRBJ2-7, with D tentatively TRBD2 (6 bases). CDR3 coding DNA: TGTGCCAGCACTAGGCCCGGCGGGAACAACTACGAGCAGTACTTC. Its protein product is CASTRPGGNNYEQYF.